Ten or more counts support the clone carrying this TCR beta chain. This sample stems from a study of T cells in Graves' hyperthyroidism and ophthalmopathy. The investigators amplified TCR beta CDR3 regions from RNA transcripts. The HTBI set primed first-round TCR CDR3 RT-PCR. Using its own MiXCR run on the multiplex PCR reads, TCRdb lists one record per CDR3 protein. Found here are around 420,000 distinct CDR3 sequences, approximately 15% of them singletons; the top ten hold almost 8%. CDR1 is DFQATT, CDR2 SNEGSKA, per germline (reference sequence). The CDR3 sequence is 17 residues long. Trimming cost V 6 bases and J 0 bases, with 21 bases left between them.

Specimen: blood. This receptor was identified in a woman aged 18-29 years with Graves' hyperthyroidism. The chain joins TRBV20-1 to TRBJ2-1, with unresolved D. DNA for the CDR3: TGCAGTGCCGGCCCCTATGATAAGGCCCTCTCCTACAATGAGCAGTTCTTC. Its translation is CSAGPYDKALSYNEQFF.